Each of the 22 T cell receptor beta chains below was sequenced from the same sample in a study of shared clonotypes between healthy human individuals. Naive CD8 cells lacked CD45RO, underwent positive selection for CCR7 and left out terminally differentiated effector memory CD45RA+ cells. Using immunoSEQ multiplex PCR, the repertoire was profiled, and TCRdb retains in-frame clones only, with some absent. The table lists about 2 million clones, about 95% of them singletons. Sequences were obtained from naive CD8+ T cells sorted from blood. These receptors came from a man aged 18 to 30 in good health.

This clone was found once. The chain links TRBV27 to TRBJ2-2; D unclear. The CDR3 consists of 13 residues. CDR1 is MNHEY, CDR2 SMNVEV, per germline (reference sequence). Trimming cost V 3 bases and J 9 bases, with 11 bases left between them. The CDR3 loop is CASSFTAPRELFF. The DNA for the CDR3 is TGTGCCAGCAGTTTCACTGCCCCCCGGGAGCTGTTTTTT.

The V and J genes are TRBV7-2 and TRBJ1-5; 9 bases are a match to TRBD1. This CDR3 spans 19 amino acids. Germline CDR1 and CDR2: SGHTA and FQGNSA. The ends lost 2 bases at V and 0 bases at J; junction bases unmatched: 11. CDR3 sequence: CASSLYSGQGPYSNQPQHF. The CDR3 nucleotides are TGTGCCAGCAGCTTATATTCGGGACAGGGACCTTATAGCAATCAGCCCCAGCATTTT.

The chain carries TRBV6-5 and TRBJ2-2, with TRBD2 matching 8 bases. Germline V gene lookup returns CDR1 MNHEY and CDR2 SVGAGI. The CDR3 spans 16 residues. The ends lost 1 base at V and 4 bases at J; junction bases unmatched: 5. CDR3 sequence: CASSYYGGGSTGELFF. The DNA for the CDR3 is TGTGCCAGCAGTTACTACGGCGGGGGGTCCACCGGGGAGCTGTTTTTT.

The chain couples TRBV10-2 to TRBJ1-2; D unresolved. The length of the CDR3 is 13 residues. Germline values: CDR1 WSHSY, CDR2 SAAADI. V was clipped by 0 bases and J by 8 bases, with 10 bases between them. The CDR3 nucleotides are TGCGCCAGCAGTGAGTCCATATTCGGCGGCTACACCTTC. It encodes CASSESIFGGYTF.

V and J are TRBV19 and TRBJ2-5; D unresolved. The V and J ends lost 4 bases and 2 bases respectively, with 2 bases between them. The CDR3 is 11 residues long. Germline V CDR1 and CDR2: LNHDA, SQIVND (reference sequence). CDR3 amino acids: CASSSQETQYF. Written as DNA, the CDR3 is TGTGCCAGTAGTAGTCAAGAGACCCAGTACTTC. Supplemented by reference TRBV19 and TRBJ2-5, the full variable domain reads DGGITQSPKYLFRKEGQNVTLSCEQNLNHDAMYWYRQDPGQGLRLIYYSQIVNDFQKGDIAEGYSVSREKKESFPLTVTSAQKNPTAFYLCASSSQETQYFGPGTRLLVL.

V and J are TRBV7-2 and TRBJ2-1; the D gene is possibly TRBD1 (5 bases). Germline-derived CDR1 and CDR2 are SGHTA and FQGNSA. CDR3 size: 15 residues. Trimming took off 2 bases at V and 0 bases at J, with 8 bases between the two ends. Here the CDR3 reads CASSLSQGSYNEQFF. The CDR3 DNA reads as TGTGCCAGCAGCTTAAGCCAGGGCTCCTACAATGAGCAGTTCTTC.

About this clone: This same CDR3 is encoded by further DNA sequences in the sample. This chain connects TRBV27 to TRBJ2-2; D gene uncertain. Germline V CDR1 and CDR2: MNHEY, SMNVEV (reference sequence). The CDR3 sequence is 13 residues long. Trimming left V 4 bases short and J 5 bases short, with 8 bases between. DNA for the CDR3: TGTGCCAGCAGTTATAGGAGTACCGGGGAGCTGTTTTTT. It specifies CASSYRSTGELFF.

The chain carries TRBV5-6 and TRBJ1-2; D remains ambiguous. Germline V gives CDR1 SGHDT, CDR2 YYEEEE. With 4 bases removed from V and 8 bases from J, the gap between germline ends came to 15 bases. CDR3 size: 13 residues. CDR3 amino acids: CASSPGVMGGYTF. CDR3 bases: TGTGCCAGCAGCCCCGGGGTGATGGGAGGCTACACCTTC.

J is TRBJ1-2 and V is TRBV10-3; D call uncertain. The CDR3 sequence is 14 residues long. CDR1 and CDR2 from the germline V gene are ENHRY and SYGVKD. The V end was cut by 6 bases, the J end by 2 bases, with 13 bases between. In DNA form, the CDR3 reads TGTGCCATCAGGTTGGACGACTCCAACTATGGCTACACCTTC. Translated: CAIRLDDSNYGYTF.

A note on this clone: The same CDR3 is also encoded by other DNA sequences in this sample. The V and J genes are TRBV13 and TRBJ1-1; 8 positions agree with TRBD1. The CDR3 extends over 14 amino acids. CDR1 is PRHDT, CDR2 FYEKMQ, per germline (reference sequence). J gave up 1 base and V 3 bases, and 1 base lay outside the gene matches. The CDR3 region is CASSFGQGNTEAFF. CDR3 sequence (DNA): TGTGCCAGCAGCTTCGGACAGGGGAACACTGAAGCTTTCTTT.

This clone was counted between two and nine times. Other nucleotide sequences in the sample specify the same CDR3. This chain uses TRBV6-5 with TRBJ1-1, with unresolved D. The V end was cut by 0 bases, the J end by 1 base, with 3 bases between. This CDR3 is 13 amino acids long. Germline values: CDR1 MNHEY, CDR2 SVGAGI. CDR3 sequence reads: CASSYSRNTEAFF. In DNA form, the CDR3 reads TGTGCCAGCAGTTACTCGAGGAACACTGAAGCTTTCTTT.

CDR3 bases: TGTGCCAGCAGCTTAGTTTTTCGGGATTACGAGCAGTACTTC. Translating it yields CASSLVFRDYEQYF. The chain employs TRBV7-9 and TRBJ2-7; maybe TRBD2 (5 bases). In germline, CDR1 is SEHNR, CDR2 FQNEAQ (reference sequence). V lost 1 base, J lost 4 bases, and 11 bases lay in between. The CDR3 covers 14 residues.

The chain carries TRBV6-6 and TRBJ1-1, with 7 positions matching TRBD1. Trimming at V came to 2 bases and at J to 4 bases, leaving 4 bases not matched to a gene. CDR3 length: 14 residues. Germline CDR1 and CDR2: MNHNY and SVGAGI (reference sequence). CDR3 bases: TGTGCCAGCAGTTACGACGACAGGGCCACTGAAGCTTTCTTT. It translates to CASSYDDRATEAFF.

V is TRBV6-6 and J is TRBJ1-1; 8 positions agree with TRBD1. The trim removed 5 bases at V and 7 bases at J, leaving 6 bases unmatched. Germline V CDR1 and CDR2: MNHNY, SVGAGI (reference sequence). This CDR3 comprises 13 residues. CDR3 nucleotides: TGTGCCAGCAGTCAAGACAGGGGTTTTGAAGCTTTCTTT. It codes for CASSQDRGFEAFF.

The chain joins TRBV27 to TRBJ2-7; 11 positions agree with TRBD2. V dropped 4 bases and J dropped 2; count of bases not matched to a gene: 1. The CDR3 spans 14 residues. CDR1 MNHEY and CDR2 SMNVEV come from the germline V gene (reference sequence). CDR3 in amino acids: CASSSTSGTYEQYF. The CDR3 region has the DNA TGTGCCAGCAGTTCGACTAGCGGGACCTACGAGCAGTACTTC.

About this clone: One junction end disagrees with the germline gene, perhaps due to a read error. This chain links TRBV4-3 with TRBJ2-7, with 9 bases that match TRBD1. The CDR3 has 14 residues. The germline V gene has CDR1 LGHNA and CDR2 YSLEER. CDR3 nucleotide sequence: TGCGCCAGCAGCCCCCAAACCGGGACAGGGTTTCTGGTCTTC. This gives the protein CASSPQTGTGFLVF.

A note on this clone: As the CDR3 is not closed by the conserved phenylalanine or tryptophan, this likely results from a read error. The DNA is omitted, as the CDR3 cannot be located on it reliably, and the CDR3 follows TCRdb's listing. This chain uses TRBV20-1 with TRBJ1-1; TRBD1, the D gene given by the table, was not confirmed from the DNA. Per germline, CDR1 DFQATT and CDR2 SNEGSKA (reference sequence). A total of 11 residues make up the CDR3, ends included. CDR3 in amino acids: CSASLEGRTEL.

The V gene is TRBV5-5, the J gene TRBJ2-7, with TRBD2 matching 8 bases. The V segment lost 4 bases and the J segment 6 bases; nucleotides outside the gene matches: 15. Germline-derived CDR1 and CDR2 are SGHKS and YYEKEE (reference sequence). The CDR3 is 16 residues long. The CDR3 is CASSARDPRGGGEQYF. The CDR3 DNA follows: TGTGCCAGCAGCGCCCGGGATCCCCGGGGGGGAGGCGAGCAGTACTTC.

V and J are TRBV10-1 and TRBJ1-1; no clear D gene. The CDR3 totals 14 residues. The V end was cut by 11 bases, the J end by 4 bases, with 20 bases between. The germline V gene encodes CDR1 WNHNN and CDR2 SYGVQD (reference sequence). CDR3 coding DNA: TGCGCCCCGAAACGGTCCGAGGGTCTCACTGAAGCTTTCTTT. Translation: CAPKRSEGLTEAFF.

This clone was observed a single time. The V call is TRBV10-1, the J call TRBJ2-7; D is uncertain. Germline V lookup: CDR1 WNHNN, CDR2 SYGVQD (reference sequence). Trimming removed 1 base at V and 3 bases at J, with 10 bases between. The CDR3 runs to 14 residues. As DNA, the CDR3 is TGCGCCAGCAGTGAGTTTAGGGCCGGCTACGAGCAGTACTTC. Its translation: CASSEFRAGYEQYF.

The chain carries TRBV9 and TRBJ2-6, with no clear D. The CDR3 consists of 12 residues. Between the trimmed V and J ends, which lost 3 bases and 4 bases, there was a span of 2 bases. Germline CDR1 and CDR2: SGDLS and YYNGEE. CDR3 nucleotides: TGTGCCAGCAGCGAGGGGGCCAACGTCCTGACTTTC. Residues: CASSEGANVLTF.

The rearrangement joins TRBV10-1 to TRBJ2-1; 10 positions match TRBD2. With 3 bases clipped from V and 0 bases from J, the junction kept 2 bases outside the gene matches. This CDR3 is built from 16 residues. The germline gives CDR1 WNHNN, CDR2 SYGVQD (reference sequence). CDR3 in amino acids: CASSDSSGSSYNEQFF. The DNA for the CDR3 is TGCGCCAGCAGTGACTCTAGCGGGAGCTCCTACAATGAGCAGTTCTTC.